Below are 25 T cell receptor beta chains sequenced from a single sample in a study of blood T cell repertoires in COVID-19. Libraries were prepared by immunoSEQ multiplex PCR; TCRdb keeps only in-frame clonotypes and omits some of them. The table records about 170,000 clones, around nine tenths of them present only once. The sample comprised PBMCs or T cells enriched from blood (not recorded which). The receptors originated from a woman aged 18-29 years who had recovered from COVID-19.

The V and J genes are TRBV18 and TRBJ1-1, with a tentative D call TRBD1 (6 bases). Deletions cut 4 bases from V and 2 bases from J, with 11 bases between. This CDR3 comprises 14 residues. Germline loops: CDR1 KGHSH, CDR2 LQKENI. CDR3 sequence reads: CASSQTQGNTEAFF. Here the CDR3 DNA reads TGTGCCAGCTCACAGACACAGGGCAACACTGAAGCTTTCTTT.

The CDR3 protein is CASTSEDREETQYF. For the CDR3, the DNA is TGTGCCAGCACCTCGGAGGACAGGGAAGAGACCCAGTACTTC. The rearrangement uses TRBV7-9 and TRBJ2-5, with 8 bases lining up with TRBD1. Germline values: CDR1 SEHNR, CDR2 FQNEAQ (reference sequence). Unmatched junction bases numbered 7, after V lost 7 bases and J lost 3 bases. The CDR3 has 14 amino acids.

The chain recombines TRBV2 with TRBJ1-1; TRBD1 aligns across 7 bases. The CDR3 runs 14 residues. CDR1 and CDR2 (germline): SNHLY, FYNNEI. V gave up 5 bases and J gave up 6 bases; unmatched junction bases: 9. The CDR3 DNA sequence: TGTGCCAGCAGTACCGACCGGGACAGCGCTGAAGCTTTCTTT. It codes for CASSTDRDSAEAFF.

V usage is TRBV19 and J usage is TRBJ2-7; D ambiguous. This CDR3 contains 11 residues. The ends were cut back, 5 bases at V and 2 bases at J, with 4 bases in the middle. Germline loops: CDR1 LNHDA, CDR2 SQIVND (reference sequence). DNA of the CDR3: TGTGCCAGTAGTCGCGCCTACGAGCAGTACTTC. This translates into CASSRAYEQYF.

This rearrangement joins TRBV5-6 to TRBJ2-7, with D unresolved. Trimming cost V 6 bases and J 4 bases, with 8 bases left between them. This CDR3 contains 11 residues. Germline CDR1 is SGHDT and CDR2 is YYEEEE. CDR3 sequence (DNA): TGTGCCAGCACCCGAGAGTACGAGCAGTACTTC. Translating gives CASTREYEQYF.

This clone was observed a single time. This chain uses TRBV7-9 with TRBJ1-1; D remains unclear. Germline V gene sequence: CDR1 SEHNR, CDR2 FQNEAQ (reference sequence). V lost 5 bases and J lost 2, with 9 bases in between. This CDR3 has 13 residues. The CDR3 region is CASSPLSNTEAFF. The CDR3 nucleotides read TGTGCCAGCAGCCCCCTGAGTAACACTGAAGCTTTCTTT.

The chain has TRBV2 and TRBJ1-5; 9 bases are a match to TRBD1. Germline lookup yields CDR1 SNHLY and CDR2 FYNNEI. J lost 6 bases, V lost 1 base, and 4 bases had no gene match. CDR3 length: 15 amino acids. Here the CDR3 reads CASSEEGQGIQPQHF. The CDR3 DNA follows: TGTGCCAGCAGTGAAGAGGGACAGGGCATTCAGCCCCAGCATTTT.

The chain joins TRBV5-1 to TRBJ2-7; 12 bases are shared with TRBD1. V lost 4 bases, J lost 0 bases, and 5 bases stayed unmatched. The CDR3 spans 16 residues. Germline V gene lookup returns CDR1 SGHRS and CDR2 YFSETQ. This CDR3 reads CASSPGQGAISYEQYF. CDR3 nucleotide sequence: TGCGCCAGCAGCCCGGGACAGGGGGCTATCTCCTACGAGCAGTACTTC.

The genes are TRBV11-2 and TRBJ2-7; D gene ambiguous. V lost 5 bases and J lost 2, with 7 bases in between. The CDR3 is 12 amino acids. Per the germline V gene, CDR1 is SGHAT and CDR2 is FQNNGV. This CDR3 reads CASSRVTYEQYF. The CDR3, as DNA: TGTGCCAGCAGCCGCGTTACCTACGAGCAGTACTTC.

The chain combines TRBV6-2 or TRBV6-3 with TRBJ2-7; D is possibly TRBD1 (6 bases). V was clipped by 3 bases and J by 3 bases, with 18 bases between them. CDR1 is MNHEY, CDR2 SVGEGT, per germline. The CDR3 contains 16 residues. CDR3 DNA sequence: TGTGCCAGCAGTTATTATGAGGGGGAGTGGAACTACGAGCAGTACTTC. As protein: CASSYYEGEWNYEQYF.

This clone was counted a few times. The genes are TRBV7-2 and TRBJ1-5; D gene uncertain. The CDR3 runs 15 residues. V was shortened by 5 bases and J by 2 bases, with 13 bases between the two germline ends. Per germline, CDR1 SGHTA and CDR2 FQGNSA. CDR3 coding DNA: TGTGCCAGCAGCACGGGTACTATGGGCAATCAGCCCCAGCATTTT. Amino acids: CASSTGTMGNQPQHF.

The chain has TRBV4-1 and TRBJ2-1; 11 positions agree with TRBD2. From germline, CDR1 is MGHRA and CDR2 YSYEKL. V dropped 1 base and J dropped 6; count of bases not matched to a gene: 8. The CDR3 covers 17 residues. CDR3 in DNA: TGCGCCAGCAGCCAAGTCCCACTAGCGGGAGTCGGCAATGAGCAGTTCTTC. The encoded protein is CASSQVPLAGVGNEQFF.

This clone has only one observation. The chain carries TRBV5-1 and TRBJ1-2; D is uncertain. V dropped 0 bases and J dropped 8 bases, with 11 bases sitting between them. The length of the CDR3 is 13 residues. Germline V gene lookup returns CDR1 SGHRS and CDR2 YFSETQ. The CDR3: CASSLGGSAGYTF. CDR3 DNA: TGCGCCAGCAGCTTGGGAGGGTCGGCGGGCTACACCTTC.

The chain combines TRBV27 with TRBJ1-3, with D maybe TRBD1 (6 bases). The V gene lost 5 bases and the J gene lost 0 bases, with 14 bases spanning the gap. The CDR3 is made up of 16 amino acids. Germline CDR1 is MNHEY and CDR2 is SMNVEV (reference sequence). The CDR3 protein is CASSRGAGDSGNTIYF. The DNA of the CDR3 is TGTGCCAGCAGTAGGGGGGCGGGAGACTCTGGAAACACCATATATTTT.

V is TRBV28 and J is TRBJ2-1, with D tentatively TRBD1 (5 bases). The CDR3 has 13 residues. CDR1 MDHEN and CDR2 SYDVKM come from the germline V gene. The V end was cut by 2 bases, the J end by 13 bases, with 15 bases between. The CDR3 DNA follows: TGTGCCAGCAGTTTACCGACAGCACCAAACCAGTTCTTC. Its translation is CASSLPTAPNQFF.

V and J are TRBV11-3 and TRBJ1-1; D is possibly TRBD1 (6 bases). Germline V gene lookup returns CDR1 SGHNT and CDR2 YENEEA. With 5 bases removed from V and 7 bases from J, the gap between germline ends came to 14 bases. The CDR3 contains 13 residues. The CDR3 DNA is TGTGCCAGCAGCACCCACAGGGCGGGTGAAGCTTTCTTT. Amino acids: CASSTHRAGEAFF.

This chain links TRBV28 with TRBJ2-3; TRBD1 might be the D (6 bases). V lost 2 bases and J lost 1, with 13 bases in between. Looked up from germline, CDR1 is MDHEN and CDR2 is SYDVKM. The CDR3 has 16 residues. The CDR3 loop is CASSLRGSEGTDTQYF. The DNA of the CDR3 is TGTGCCAGCAGTTTAAGGGGGAGTGAGGGCACAGATACGCAGTATTTT.

The chain recombines TRBV28 with TRBJ1-1; possible D gene TRBD1, 5 bases. Germline V gives CDR1 MDHEN, CDR2 SYDVKM. The CDR3 sequence is 15 residues long. V lost 7 bases to trimming and J lost 0 bases, with 15 bases between them. DNA of the CDR3: TGTGCCAGCAATCCGGGACTGATCATGAACACTGAAGCTTTCTTT. This codes for CASNPGLIMNTEAFF.

This clone was found once. The V call is TRBV19, the J call TRBJ1-5; no reliable D call. V was pared by 4 bases and J by 3 bases, with 10 bases between. There are 14 residues in the CDR3. Germline assignment: CDR1 LNHDA and CDR2 SQIVND (reference sequence). The CDR3 sequence is CASSTREFNQPQHF. CDR3 sequence (DNA): TGTGCCAGTAGTACCCGGGAGTTCAATCAGCCCCAGCATTTT.

The chain is built from TRBV21-1 and TRBJ2-6; the table's D call, TRBD1, has no DNA check behind it. TRBV21-1 is described as a pseudogene. The CDR3 covers 21 residues. DNA of the CDR3: TGTGCCAGCAGCAAAACCTGCGAACCGGACAGGGTCCTCTCTGGGGCCAACGTCCTGACTTTC. It encodes CASSKTCEPDRVLSGANVLTF.

V is TRBV5-1 and J is TRBJ2-7, with D uncertain. The germline gives CDR1 SGHRS, CDR2 YFSETQ. The CDR3 spans 11 residues. V gave up 5 bases and J gave up 1 base, with 4 bases separating them. CDR3 sequence (DNA): TGCGCCAGCAGGCGTTCCTACGAGCAGTACTTC. It encodes CASRRSYEQYF.

CDR3 coding DNA: TGTGCCAGCAGTGACTCGAGCGATAGCACAGATACGCAGTATTTT. Protein sequence: CASSDSSDSTDTQYF. This sequence joins TRBV6-4 and TRBJ2-3; the D is unclear. Trimming stripped 0 bases from V and 0 bases from J, with 7 bases between. Germline loops: CDR1 MRHNA, CDR2 SNTAGT. The CDR3 covers 15 residues.

The V call is TRBV28, the J call TRBJ2-7, with 13 positions matching TRBD2. The CDR3 has 15 amino acids. The ends lost 4 bases at V and 4 bases at J; junction bases unmatched: 4. The germline gives CDR1 MDHEN, CDR2 SYDVKM. The CDR3 DNA reads as TGTGCCAGCAGTTGGGGACTAGCGGGGCAATACGAGCAGTACTTC. Residues: CASSWGLAGQYEQYF. Variable domain in full (rest from reference TRBV28 and TRBJ2-7): DVKVTQSSRYLVKRTGEKVFLECVQDMDHENMFWYRQDPGLGLRLIYFSYDVKMKEKGDIPEGYSVSREKKERFSLILESASTNQTSMYLCASSWGLAGQYEQYFGPGTRLTVT.

This rearrangement joins TRBV4-1 to TRBJ2-7; 8 bases line up with TRBD2. With V trimmed by 0 bases and J by 2 bases, 3 bases remained unmatched. The CDR3 consists of 15 residues. Germline values: CDR1 MGHRA, CDR2 YSYEKL. The chain's CDR3 is CASSQELLAAYEQYF. CDR3 nucleotide sequence: TGCGCCAGCAGCCAAGAATTACTAGCGGCCTACGAGCAGTACTTC.

The genes are TRBV20-1 and TRBJ1-4; unclear D gene. CDR1 and CDR2 (germline): DFQATT, SNEGSKA (reference sequence). The germline V and J ends were trimmed by 3 bases and 5 bases, with 19 bases remaining between them. This CDR3 contains 16 residues. The CDR3 spells CSASTRGGPANEKLFF. DNA of the CDR3: TGCAGTGCTAGTACCCGGGGAGGCCCAGCAAATGAAAAACTGTTTTTT.